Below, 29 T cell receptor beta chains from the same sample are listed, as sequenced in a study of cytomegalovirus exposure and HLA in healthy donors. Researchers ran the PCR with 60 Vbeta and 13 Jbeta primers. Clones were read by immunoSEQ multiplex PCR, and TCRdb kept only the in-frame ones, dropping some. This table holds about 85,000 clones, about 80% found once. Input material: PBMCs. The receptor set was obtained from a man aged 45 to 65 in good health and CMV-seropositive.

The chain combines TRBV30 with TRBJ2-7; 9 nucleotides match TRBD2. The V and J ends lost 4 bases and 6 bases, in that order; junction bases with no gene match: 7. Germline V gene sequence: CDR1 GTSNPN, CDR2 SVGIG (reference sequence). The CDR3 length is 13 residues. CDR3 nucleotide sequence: TGTGCCTGGACTGTAGGCGGGGGGGGCGAGCAGTACTTC. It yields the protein CAWTVGGGGEQYF.

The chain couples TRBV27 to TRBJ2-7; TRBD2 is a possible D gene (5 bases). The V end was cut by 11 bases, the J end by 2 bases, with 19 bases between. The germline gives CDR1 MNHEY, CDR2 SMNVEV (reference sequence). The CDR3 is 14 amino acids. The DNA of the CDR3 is TGTGCCCCCTCCCGCCAGTCTAGCACCTACGAGCAGTACTTC. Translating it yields CAPSRQSSTYEQYF.

This CDR3 is CASSEPTQGAEQYF. CDR3 nucleotides: TGCGCCAGCAGTGAGCCCACGCAGGGGGCCGAGCAGTACTTC. This chain connects TRBV10-1 to TRBJ2-7, with 8 bases aligning to TRBD1. Per the germline V gene, CDR1 is WNHNN and CDR2 is SYGVQD (reference sequence). J gave up 6 bases and V 2 bases, and 6 bases lay outside the gene matches. The length of the CDR3 is 14 residues.

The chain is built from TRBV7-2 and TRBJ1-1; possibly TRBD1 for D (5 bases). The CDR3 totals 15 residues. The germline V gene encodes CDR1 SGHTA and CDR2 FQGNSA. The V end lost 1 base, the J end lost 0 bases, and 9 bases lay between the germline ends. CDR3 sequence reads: CASSLDRSMNTEAFF. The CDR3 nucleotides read TGTGCCAGCAGCTTAGACAGGTCTATGAACACTGAAGCTTTCTTT.

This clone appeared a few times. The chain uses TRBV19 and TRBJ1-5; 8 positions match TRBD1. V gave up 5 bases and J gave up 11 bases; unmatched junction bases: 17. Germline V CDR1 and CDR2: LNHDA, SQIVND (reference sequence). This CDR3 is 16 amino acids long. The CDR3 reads CASSVRPDREVWAQHF. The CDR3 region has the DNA TGTGCCAGTAGTGTCCGACCGGACAGGGAAGTATGGGCCCAGCATTTT.

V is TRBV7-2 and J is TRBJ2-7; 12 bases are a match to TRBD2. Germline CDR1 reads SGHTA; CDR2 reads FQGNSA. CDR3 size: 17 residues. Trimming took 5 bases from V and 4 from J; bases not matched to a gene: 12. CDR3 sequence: CASSPKGLAGGIYEQYF. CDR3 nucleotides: TGTGCCAGCAGCCCGAAGGGGCTAGCGGGAGGGATTTACGAGCAGTACTTC.

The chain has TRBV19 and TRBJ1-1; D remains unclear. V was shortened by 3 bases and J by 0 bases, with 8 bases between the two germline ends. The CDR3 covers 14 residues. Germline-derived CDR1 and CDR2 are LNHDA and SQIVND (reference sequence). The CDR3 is CASSIWRMNTEAFF. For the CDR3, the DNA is TGTGCCAGTAGTATTTGGCGGATGAACACTGAAGCTTTCTTT.

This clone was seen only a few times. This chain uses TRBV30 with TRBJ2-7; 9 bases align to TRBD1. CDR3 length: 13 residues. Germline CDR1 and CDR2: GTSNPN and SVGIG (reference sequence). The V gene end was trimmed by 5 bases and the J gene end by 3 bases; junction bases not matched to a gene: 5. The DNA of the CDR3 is TGTGCCTGGTCCCGGGACAGGGACTACGAGCAGTACTTC. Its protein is CAWSRDRDYEQYF.

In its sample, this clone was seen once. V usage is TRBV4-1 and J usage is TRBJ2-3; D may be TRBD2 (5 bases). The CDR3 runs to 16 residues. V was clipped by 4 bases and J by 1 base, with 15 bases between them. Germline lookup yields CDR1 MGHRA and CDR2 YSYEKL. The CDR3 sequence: CASSPGLLRGTDTQYF. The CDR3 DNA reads TGCGCCAGCAGCCCAGGACTCCTGCGAGGCACAGATACGCAGTATTTT.

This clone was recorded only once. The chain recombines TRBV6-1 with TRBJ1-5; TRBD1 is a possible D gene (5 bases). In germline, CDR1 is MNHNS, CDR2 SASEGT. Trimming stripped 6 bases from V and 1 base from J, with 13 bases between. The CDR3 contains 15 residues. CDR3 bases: TGTGCCAGCAGGGAACAGGATCAGAGCAATCAGCCCCAGCATTTT. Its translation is CASREQDQSNQPQHF.

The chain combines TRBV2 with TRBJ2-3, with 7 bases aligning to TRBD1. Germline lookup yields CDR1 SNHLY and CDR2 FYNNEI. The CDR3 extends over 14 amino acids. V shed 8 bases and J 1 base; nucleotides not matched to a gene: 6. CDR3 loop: CASEGAVGTDTQYF. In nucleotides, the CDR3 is TGTGCCAGCGAGGGGGCGGTAGGCACAGATACGCAGTATTTT. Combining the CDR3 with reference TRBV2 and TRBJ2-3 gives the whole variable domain EPEVTQTPSHQVTQMGQEVILRCVPISNHLYFYWYRQILGQKVEFLVSFYNNEISEKSEIFDDQFSVERPDGSNFTLKIRSTKLEDSAMYFCASEGAVGTDTQYFGPGTRLTVL.

The DNA for the CDR3 is TGTGCCAGCAGGCGGGGAGCCTACGAGCAGTACTTC. It encodes CASRRGAYEQYF. V is TRBV6-5 and J is TRBJ2-7, with a weak D call TRBD2 (6 bases). The V end was cut by 6 bases, the J end by 2 bases, with 8 bases between. The length of the CDR3 is 12 residues. Germline assignment: CDR1 MNHEY and CDR2 SVGAGI.

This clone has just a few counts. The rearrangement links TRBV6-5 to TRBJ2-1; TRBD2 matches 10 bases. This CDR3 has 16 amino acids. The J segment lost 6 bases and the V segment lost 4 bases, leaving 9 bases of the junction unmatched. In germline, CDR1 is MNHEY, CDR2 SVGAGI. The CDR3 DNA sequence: TGTGCCAGCAGTTTAAAGCGGGAGGGCCGAGGCAATGAGCAGTTCTTC. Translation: CASSLKREGRGNEQFF.

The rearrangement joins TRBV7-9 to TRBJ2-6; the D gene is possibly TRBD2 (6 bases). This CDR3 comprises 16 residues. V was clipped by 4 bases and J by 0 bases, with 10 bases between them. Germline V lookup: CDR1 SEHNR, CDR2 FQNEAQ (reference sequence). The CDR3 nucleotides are TGTGCCAGCAGCTGGGGACTCACCTCTGGGGCCAACGTCCTGACTTTC. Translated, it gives CASSWGLTSGANVLTF.

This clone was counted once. The CDR3 nucleotides are TGTGCCAGCAGCTCCGACAGACATTCCGTAGAGCAGTTCTTC. It encodes CASSSDRHSVEQFF. The gene calls are TRBV7-9 and TRBJ2-1, with D perhaps matching TRBD1 (5 bases). CDR1 and CDR2 from the germline V gene are SEHNR and FQNEAQ (reference sequence). The CDR3 extends over 14 amino acids. The V gene lost 4 bases and the J gene lost 10 bases, with 17 bases spanning the gap.

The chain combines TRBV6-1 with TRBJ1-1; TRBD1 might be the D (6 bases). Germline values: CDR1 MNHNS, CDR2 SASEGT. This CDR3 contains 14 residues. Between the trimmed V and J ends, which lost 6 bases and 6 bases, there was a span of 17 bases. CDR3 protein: CASRDGQGKPEAFF. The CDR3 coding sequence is TGTGCCAGCAGGGACGGGCAGGGGAAACCTGAAGCTTTCTTT.

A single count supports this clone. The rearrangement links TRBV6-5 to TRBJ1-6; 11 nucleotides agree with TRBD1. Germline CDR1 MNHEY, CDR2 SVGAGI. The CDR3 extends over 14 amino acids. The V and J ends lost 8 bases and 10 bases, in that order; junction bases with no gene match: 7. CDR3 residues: CASQSGQGGSPLHF. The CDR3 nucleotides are TGTGCCAGCCAGTCGGGACAGGGGGGCTCACCCCTCCACTTT.

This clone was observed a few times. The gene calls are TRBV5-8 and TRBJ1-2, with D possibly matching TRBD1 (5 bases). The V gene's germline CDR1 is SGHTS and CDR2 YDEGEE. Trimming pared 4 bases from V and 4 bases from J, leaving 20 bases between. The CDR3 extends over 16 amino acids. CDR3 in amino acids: CASSPPPRALSYGYTF. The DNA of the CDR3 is TGTGCCAGCAGCCCCCCACCCAGGGCCCTTAGCTATGGCTACACCTTC.

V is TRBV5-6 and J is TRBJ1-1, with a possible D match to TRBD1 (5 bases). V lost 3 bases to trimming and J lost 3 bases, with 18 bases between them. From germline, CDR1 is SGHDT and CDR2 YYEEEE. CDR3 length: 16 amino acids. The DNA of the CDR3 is TGTGCCAGCAGCTCCCCCCATAGGGGTGCGGACACTGAAGCTTTCTTT. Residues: CASSSPHRGADTEAFF.

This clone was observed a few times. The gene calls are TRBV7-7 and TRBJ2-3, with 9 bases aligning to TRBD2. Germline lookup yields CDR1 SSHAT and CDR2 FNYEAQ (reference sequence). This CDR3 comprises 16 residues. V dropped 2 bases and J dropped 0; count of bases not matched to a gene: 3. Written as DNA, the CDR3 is TGTGCCAGCAGCTTAACGCTAGCGGGAAGCACAGATACGCAGTATTTT. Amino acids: CASSLTLAGSTDTQYF.

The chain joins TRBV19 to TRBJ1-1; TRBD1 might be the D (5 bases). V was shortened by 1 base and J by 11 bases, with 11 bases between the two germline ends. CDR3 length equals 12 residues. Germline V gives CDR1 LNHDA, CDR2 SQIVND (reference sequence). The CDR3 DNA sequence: TGTGCCAGTAGTATAGGGGGCCGTGTGGCTTTCTTT. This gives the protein CASSIGGRVAFF.

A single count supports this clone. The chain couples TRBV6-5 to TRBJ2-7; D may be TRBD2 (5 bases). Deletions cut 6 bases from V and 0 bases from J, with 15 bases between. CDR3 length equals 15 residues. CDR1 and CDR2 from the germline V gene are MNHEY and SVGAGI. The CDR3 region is CASRKNSDHSYEQYF. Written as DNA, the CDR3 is TGTGCCAGCAGAAAAAATAGCGACCACTCCTACGAGCAGTACTTC.

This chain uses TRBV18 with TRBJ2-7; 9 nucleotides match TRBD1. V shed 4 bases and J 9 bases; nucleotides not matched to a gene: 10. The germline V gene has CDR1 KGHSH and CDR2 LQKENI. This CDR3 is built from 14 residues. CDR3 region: CASSHRQGVVGQYF. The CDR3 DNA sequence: TGTGCCAGCTCACATCGACAGGGGGTCGTGGGGCAGTACTTC.

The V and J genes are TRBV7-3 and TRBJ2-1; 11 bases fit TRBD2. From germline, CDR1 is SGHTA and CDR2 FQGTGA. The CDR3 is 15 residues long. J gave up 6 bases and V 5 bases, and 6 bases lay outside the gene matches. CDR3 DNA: TGTGCCAGCAGCCCCGGGACTAGCGGCCCCAATGAGCAGTTCTTC. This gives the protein CASSPGTSGPNEQFF.

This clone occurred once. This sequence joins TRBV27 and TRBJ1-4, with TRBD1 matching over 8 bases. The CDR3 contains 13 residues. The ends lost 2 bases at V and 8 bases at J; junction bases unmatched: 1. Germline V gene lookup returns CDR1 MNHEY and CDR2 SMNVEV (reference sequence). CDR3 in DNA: TGTGCCAGCAGTTTAAGGACAGGGGAAAAACTGTTTTTT. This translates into CASSLRTGEKLFF.

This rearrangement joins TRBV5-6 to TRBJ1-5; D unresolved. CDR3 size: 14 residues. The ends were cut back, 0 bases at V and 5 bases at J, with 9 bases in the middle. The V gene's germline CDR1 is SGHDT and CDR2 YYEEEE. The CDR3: CASSLASDYQPQHF. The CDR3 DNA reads TGTGCCAGCAGCTTGGCGTCGGACTATCAGCCCCAGCATTTT.

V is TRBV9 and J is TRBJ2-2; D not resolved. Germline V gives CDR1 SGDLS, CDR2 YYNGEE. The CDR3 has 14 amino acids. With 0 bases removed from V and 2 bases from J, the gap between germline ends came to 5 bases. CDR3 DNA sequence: TGTGCCAGCAGCGTAGGCGAAAACACCGGGGAGCTGTTTTTT. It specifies CASSVGENTGELFF.

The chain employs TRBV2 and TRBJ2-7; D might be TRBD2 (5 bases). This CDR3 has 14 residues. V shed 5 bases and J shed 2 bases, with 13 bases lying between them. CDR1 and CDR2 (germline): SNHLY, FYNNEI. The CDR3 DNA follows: TGTGCCAGCAGTCCTGGGAGCTTGGCCTACGAGCAGTACTTC. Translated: CASSPGSLAYEQYF. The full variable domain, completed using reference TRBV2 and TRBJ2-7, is EPEVTQTPSHQVTQMGQEVILRCVPISNHLYFYWYRQILGQKVEFLVSFYNNEISEKSEIFDDQFSVERPDGSNFTLKIRSTKLEDSAMYFCASSPGSLAYEQYFGPGTRLTVT.

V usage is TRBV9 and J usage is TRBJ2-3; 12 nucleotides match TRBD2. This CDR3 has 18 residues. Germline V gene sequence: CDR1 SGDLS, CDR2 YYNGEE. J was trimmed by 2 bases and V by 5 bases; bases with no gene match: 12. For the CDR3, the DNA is TGTGCCAGCAGTCCTGGACTAGCGGGAATACTTAACACAGATACGCAGTATTTT. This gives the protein CASSPGLAGILNTDTQYF.